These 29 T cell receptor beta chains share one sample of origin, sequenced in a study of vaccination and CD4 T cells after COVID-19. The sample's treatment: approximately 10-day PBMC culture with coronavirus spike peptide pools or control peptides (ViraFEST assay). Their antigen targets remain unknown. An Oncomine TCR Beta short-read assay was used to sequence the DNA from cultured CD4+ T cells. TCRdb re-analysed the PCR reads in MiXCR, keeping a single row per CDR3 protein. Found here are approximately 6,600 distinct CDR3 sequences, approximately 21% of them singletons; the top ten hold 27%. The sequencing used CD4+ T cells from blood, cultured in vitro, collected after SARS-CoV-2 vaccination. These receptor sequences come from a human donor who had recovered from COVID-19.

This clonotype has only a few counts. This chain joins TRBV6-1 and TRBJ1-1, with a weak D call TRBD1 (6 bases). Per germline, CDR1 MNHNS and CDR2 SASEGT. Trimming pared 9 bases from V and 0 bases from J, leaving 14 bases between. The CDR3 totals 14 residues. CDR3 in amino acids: CASKTGPMNTEAFF. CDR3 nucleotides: TGTGCCAGTAAGACAGGTCCTATGAACACTGAAGCTTTCTTT.

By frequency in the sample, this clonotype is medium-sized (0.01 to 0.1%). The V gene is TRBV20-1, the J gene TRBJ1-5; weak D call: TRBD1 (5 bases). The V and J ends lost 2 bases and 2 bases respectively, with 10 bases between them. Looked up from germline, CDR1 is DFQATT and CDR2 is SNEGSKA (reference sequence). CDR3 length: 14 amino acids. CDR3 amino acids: CSARQGVGNQPQHF. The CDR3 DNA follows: TGCAGTGCTAGACAGGGAGTCGGCAATCAGCCCCAGCATTTT.

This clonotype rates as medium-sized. The CDR3 nucleotides are TGTGCCAGCAGTTTAGGGGACGCAGGCTACGAGCAGTACTTC. Protein: CASSLGDAGYEQYF. The V gene is TRBV27, the J gene TRBJ2-7; D possibly uses TRBD1 or TRBD2 (5 bases each). This CDR3 contains 14 residues. V was cut by 2 bases and J by 3 bases, with 11 bases left in between. In germline, CDR1 is MNHEY, CDR2 SMNVEV (reference sequence).

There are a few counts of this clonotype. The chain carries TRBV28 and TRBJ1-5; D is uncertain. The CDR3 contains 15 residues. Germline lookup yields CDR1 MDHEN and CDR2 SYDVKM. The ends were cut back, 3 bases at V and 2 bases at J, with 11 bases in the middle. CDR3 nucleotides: TGTGCCAGCAGTTTTCCTGGTAAGGGCAATCAGCCCCAGCATTTT. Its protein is CASSFPGKGNQPQHF. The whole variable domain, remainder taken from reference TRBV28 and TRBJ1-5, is DVKVTQSSRYLVKRTGEKVFLECVQDMDHENMFWYRQDPGLGLRLIYFSYDVKMKEKGDIPEGYSVSREKKERFSLILESASTNQTSMYLCASSFPGKGNQPQHFGDGTRLSIL.

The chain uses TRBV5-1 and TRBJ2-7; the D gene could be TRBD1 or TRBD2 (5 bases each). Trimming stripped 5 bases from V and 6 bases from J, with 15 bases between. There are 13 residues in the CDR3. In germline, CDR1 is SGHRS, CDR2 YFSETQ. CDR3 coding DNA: TGCGCCAGCAGTAGGATGGGACCCATCGAGCAGTACTTC. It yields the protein CASSRMGPIEQYF.

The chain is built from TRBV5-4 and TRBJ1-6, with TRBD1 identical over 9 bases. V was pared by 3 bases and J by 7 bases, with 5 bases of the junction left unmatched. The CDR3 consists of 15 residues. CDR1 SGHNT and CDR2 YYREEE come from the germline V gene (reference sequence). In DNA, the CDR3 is TGTGCCAGCAGCTACGCCGGGACAGGGAATTCACCCCTCCACTTT. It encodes CASSYAGTGNSPLHF.

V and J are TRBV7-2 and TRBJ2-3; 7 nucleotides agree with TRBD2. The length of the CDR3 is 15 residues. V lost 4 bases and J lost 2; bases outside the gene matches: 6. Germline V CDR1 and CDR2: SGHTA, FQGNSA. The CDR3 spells CASSSMGGPTDTQYF. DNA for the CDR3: TGTGCCAGCAGCTCAATGGGAGGGCCCACAGATACGCAGTATTTT.

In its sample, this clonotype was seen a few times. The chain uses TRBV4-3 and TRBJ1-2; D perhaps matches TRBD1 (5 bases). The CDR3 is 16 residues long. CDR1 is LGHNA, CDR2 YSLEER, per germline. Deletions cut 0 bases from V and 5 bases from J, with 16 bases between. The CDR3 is CASSQDMGPRLYGYTF. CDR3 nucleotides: TGCGCCAGCAGCCAAGATATGGGGCCTCGCCTATATGGCTACACCTTC.

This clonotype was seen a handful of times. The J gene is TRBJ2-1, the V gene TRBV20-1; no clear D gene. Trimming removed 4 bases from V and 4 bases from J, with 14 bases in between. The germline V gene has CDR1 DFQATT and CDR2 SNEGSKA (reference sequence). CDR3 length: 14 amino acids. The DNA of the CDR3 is TGCAGTGCTATGGGCCCCGTAAGGTACAATGAGCAGTTCTTC. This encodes CSAMGPVRYNEQFF.

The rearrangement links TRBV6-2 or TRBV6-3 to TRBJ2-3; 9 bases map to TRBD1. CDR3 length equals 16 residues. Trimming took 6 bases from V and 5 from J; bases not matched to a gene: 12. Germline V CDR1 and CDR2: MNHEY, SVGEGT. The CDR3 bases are TGTGCCAGCAGGACACAGGGGGCGCGAGGAGTAGATACGCAGTATTTT. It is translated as CASRTQGARGVDTQYF.

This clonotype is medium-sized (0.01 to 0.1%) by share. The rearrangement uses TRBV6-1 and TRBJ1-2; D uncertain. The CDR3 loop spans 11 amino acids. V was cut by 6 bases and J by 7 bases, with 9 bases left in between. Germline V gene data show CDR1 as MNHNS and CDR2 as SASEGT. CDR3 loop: CASSSGFGYTF. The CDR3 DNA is TGTGCCAGCAGCTCGGGATTTGGCTACACCTTC.

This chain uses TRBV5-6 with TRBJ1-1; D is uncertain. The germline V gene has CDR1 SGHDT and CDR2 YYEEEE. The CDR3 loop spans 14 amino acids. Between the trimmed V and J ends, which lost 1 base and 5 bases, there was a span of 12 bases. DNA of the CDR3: TGTGCCAGCAGCTTGTACGCCCCCGGGACTGAAGCTTTCTTT. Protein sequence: CASSLYAPGTEAFF.

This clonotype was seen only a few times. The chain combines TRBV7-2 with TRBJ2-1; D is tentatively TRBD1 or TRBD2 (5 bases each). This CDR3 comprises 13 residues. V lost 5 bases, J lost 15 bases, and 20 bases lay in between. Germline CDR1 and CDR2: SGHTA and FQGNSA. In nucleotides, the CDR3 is TGTGCCAGCAGCACATACCAGGGAGATGTTCGGTTCTTC. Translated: CASSTYQGDVRFF.

In nucleotides, the CDR3 is TGCGCCAGCGAGGCGGGGAGCTCCTACAATGAGCAGTTCTTC. This encodes CASEAGSSYNEQFF. The chain links TRBV5-1 to TRBJ2-1, with D maybe TRBD2 (6 bases). CDR1 and CDR2 (germline): SGHRS, YFSETQ. This CDR3 region has 14 residues. V lost 7 bases and J 0 bases, leaving 11 bases between the germline ends.

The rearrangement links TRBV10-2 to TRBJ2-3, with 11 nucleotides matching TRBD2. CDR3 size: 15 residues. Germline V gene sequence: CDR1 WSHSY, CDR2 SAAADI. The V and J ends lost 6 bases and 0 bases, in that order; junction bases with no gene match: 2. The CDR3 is CASSGTSGSTDTQYF. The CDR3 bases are TGCGCCAGCAGCGGGACTAGCGGTAGCACAGATACGCAGTATTTT.

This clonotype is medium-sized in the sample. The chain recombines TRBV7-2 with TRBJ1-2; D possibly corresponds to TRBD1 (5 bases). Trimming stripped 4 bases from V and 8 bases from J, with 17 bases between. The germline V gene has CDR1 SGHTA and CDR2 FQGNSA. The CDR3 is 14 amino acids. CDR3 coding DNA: TGTGCCAGCAGCTCCTATCAGGGCCAGCCGGGCTACACCTTC. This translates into CASSSYQGQPGYTF.

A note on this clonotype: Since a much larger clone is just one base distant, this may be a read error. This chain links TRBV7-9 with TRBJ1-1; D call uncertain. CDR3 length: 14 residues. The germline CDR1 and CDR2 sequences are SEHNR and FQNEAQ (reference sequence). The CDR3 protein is CASSSQSWNTKAFF. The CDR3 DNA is TGTGCCAGCAGCTCACAGAGCTGGAACACTAAAGCTTTCTTT.

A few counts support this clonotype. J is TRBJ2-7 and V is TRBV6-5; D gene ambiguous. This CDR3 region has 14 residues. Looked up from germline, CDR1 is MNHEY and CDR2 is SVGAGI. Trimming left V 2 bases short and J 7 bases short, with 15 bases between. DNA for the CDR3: TGTGCCAGCAGTTACAATGGACGGACCGGGGAGCAGTACTTC. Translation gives CASSYNGRTGEQYF.

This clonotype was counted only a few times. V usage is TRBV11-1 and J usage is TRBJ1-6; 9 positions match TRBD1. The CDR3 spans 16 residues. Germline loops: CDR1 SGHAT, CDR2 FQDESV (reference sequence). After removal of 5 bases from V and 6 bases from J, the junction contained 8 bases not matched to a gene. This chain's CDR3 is CASSVTRDRVNSPLHF. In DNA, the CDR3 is TGTGCCAGCAGCGTGACCCGGGACAGGGTTAATTCACCCCTCCACTTT.

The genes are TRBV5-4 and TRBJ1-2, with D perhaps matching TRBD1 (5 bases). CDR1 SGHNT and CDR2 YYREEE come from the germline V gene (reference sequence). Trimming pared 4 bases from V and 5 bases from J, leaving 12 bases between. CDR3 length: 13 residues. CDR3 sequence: CASSLRGRYGYTF. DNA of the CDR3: TGTGCCAGCAGCCTAAGGGGCAGATATGGCTACACCTTC.

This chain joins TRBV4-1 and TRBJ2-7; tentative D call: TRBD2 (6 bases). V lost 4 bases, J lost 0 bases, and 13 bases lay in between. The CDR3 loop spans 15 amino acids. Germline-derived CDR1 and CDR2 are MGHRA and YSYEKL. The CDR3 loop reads CASSLTPGSSYEQYF. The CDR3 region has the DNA TGCGCCAGCAGCCTAACCCCCGGGAGCTCCTACGAGCAGTACTTC.

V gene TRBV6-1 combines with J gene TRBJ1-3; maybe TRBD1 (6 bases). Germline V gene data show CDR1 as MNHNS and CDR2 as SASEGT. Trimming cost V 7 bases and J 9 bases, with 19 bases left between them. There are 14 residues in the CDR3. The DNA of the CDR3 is TGTGCCAGCACCCCACCCAGGGGCGGTTTCACCATATATTTT. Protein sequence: CASTPPRGGFTIYF.

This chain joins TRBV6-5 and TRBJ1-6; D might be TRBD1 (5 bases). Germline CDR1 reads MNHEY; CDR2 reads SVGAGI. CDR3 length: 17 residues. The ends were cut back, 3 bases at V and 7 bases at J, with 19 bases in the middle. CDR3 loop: CASSYSIGGGQNSPLHF. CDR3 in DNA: TGTGCCAGCAGTTATTCGATCGGGGGGGGTCAGAATTCACCCCTCCACTTT.

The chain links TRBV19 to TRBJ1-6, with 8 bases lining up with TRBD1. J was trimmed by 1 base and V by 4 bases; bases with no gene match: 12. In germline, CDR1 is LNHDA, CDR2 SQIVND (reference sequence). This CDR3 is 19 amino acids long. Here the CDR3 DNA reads TGTGCCAGTAGTACCTCATTCCGACAGGGGAGTTCCTATAATTCACCCCTCCACTTT. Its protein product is CASSTSFRQGSSYNSPLHF.

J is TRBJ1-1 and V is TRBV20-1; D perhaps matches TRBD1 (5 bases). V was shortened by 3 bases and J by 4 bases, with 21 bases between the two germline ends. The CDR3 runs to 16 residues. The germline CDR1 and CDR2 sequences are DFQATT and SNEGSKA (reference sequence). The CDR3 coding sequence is TGCAGTGCTAGGGGAACGTCTGTGACAGCCTTCACTGAAGCTTTCTTT. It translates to CSARGTSVTAFTEAFF.

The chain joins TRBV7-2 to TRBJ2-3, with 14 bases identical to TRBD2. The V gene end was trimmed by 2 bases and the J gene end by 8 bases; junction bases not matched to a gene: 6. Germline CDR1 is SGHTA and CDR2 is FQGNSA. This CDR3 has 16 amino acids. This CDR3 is CASSLRTSGGQGTQYF. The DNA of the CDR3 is TGTGCCAGCAGCTTAAGGACTAGCGGGGGGCAAGGTACGCAGTATTTT.

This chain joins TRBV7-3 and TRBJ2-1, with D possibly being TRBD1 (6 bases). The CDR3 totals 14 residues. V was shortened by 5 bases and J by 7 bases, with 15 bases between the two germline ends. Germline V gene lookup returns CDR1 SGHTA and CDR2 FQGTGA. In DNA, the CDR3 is TGTGCCAGCAGCCCACAGGGAAGCGGAAATGAGCAGTTCTTC. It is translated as CASSPQGSGNEQFF.

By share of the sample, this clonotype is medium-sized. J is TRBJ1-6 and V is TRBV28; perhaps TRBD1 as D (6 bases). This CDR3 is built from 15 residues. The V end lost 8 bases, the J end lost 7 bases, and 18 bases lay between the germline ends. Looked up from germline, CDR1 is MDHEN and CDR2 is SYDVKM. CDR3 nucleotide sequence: TGTGCCAGCCGCCGGGGGCTTTCGAGAAATTCACCCCTCCACTTT. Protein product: CASRRGLSRNSPLHF.

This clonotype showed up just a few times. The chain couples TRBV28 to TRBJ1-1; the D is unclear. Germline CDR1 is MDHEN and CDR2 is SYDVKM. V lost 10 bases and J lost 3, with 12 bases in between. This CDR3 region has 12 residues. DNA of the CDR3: TGTGCCACCAGCTTCGGGGACACTGAAGCTTTCTTT. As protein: CATSFGDTEAFF.